The 3 T cell receptor beta chains reported below all come from one sample, sequenced in a study of shared clonotypes between healthy human individuals. Here immunoSEQ multiplex PCR was the method, and the copy in TCRdb shows in-frame clones only, minus some. The sample holds fewer than 2.5 million clones; 93% are singletons and the top ten take roughly 0.36%. Material for sequencing was naive CD4+ T cells from PBMCs. This sample's subset: CD45RA+ positively selected. The source is a man aged 18 to 30 in good health. Some clones in this sample may be carry-over from other donors' samples.

The rearrangement joins TRBV27 to TRBJ2-3, with a weak D call TRBD1 (5 bases). The CDR3 spans 16 residues. V lost 0 bases and J 3 bases, leaving 13 bases between the germline ends. Germline CDR1 MNHEY, CDR2 SMNVEV (reference sequence). Here the CDR3 reads CASSLSRTPSTDTQYF. In DNA, the CDR3 is TGTGCCAGCAGTTTATCGAGGACACCCTCTACAGATACGCAGTATTTT.

V is TRBV7-2 and J is TRBJ2-1; no firm D call. The CDR3 is 15 amino acids. Germline lookup yields CDR1 SGHTA and CDR2 FQGNSA. V was pared by 3 bases and J by 2 bases, with 11 bases between. The CDR3 bases are TGTGCCAGCAGCTTCACGAACTCCGCCTACAATGAGCAGTTCTTC. Protein product: CASSFTNSAYNEQFF.

The chain combines TRBV4-2 with TRBJ2-5; possibly TRBD2 for D (6 bases). Trimming stripped 1 base from V and 5 bases from J, with 20 bases between. Germline assignment: CDR1 LGHNA and CDR2 YNFKEQ. The CDR3 covers 17 residues. CDR3 residues: CASSQVVRPRGAETQYF. CDR3 DNA sequence: TGTGCCAGCAGCCAAGTGGTTAGACCGCGGGGAGCGGAGACCCAGTACTTC.